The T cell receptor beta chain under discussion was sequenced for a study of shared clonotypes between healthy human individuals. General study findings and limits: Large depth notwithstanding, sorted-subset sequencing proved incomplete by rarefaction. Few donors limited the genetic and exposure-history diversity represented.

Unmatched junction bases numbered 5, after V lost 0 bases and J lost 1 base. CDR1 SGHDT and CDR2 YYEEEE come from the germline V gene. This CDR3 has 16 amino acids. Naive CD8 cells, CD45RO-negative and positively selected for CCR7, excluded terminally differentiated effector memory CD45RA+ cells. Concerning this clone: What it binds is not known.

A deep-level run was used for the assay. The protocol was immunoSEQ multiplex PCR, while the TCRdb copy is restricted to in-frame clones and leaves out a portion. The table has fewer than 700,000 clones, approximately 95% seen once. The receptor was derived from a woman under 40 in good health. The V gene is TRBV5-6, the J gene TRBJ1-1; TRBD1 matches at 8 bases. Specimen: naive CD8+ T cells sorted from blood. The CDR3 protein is CASSLGQGWRNTEAFF. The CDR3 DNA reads TGTGCCAGCAGCTTGGGACAGGGGTGGAGGAACACTGAAGCTTTCTTT.